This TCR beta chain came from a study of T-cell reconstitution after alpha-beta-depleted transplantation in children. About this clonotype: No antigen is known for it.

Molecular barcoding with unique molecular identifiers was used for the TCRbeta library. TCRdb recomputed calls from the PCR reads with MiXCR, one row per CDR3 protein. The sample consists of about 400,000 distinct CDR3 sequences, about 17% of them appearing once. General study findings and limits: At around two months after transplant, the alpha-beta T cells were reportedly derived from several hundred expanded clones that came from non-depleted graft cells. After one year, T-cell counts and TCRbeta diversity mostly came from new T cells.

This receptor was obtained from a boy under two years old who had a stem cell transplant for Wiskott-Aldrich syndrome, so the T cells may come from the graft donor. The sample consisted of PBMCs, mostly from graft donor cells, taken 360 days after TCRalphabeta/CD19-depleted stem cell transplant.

The CDR3 nucleotides are TGCGCCAGCAGCTTGACTGTTATGAACACTGAAGCTTTCTTT. Translation gives CASSLTVMNTEAFF. J is TRBJ1-1 and V is TRBV5-1; D unresolved. The CDR3 sequence is 14 residues long. The germline V gene encodes CDR1 SGHRS and CDR2 YFSETQ. V was pared by 1 base and J by 0 bases, with 7 bases between.